The text below deals with one TCR beta chain. The antigen is not known. The protocol was immunoSEQ multiplex PCR, while the TCRdb copy is restricted to in-frame clones and leaves out a portion. The sample includes 5,500 to 6,500 clones, approximately 70% of them seen just once. Time point noted: cycle 4 day 1 (C4D1), after more than five weeks of nivolumab. There was relapse after autologous stem cell transplantation in every patient, and there was variation in brentuximab vedotin exposure. The investigators isolated CD8+ T cells from thawed PBMCs using magnetic negative selection. This sample was taken from a study of PD-1 blockade in classical Hodgkin lymphoma. Study conclusions and caveats: Why the repertoires differ is still unclear, perhaps disease activity or prior therapy. Complete responders started with a diversity level that resembled newly diagnosed patients at baseline. Exclusion removed patients who began nivolumab under 1 year after ASCT. Newly diagnosed patients were reported to exhibit reduced baseline TCR diversity relative to healthy donors.

This sequence was found in a human donor with classical Hodgkin lymphoma. The source material was CD8+ T cells from blood, sampled before the fourth cycle of nivolumab.

The CDR3 nucleotides are TGTGCCAGCAGACCAGGGGGGGGGTATGGCTACACCTTC. Translating gives CASRPGGGYGYTF. The V call is TRBV7-8, the J call TRBJ1-2, with 7 bases identical to TRBD1. V gave up 6 bases and J gave up 5 bases; unmatched junction bases: 6. From germline, CDR1 is SGHVS and CDR2 FQNEAQ. The CDR3 has 13 amino acids.